The 10 T cell receptor beta chains below were found in one sample sequenced in a study of blood T cell repertoires in COVID-19. The data were produced by immunoSEQ multiplex PCR, yet TCRdb's version contains in-frame clones alone and is incomplete. The sample records over 200,000 clones, approximately 80% being singletons. The sequenced sample consisted of peripheral blood. The receptor set was obtained from a woman over 75 with active or convalescent COVID-19.

The chain joins TRBV3-1 (or the pseudogene TRBV3-2) to TRBJ1-2, with D perhaps matching TRBD1 (5 bases). The CDR3 extends over 13 amino acids. V dropped 1 base and J dropped 7 bases, with 10 bases sitting between them. CDR1 and CDR2 from the germline V gene are LGHDT and YNNKEL (reference sequence). The CDR3 nucleotides are TGTGCCAGCAGCCAAGCCCCGACAGTTGGCTACACCTTC. This codes for CASSQAPTVGYTF.

This chain connects TRBV5-1 to TRBJ1-3, with D unclear. Deletions cut 0 bases from V and 2 bases from J, with 12 bases between. Germline CDR1 reads SGHRS; CDR2 reads YFSETQ. The CDR3 contains 16 residues. The CDR3 nucleotides read TGCGCCAGCAGCTTGGCCGCCATAGAAGCTGGAAACACCATATATTTT. Protein: CASSLAAIEAGNTIYF.

This clone was seen only once. The rearrangement joins TRBV12-3 or TRBV12-4 to TRBJ1-5; TRBD1 might be the D (5 bases). The CDR3 spans 13 residues. Trimming took 3 bases from V and 8 from J, leaving 11 bases between them. CDR3 DNA: TGTGCCAGCAGTTTGGGGGGGATAGAGCCCCAGCATTTT. Encoded protein: CASSLGGIEPQHF.

The chain recombines TRBV12-3 or TRBV12-4 with TRBJ2-4; 7 nucleotides match TRBD1. V lost 6 bases to trimming and J lost 8 bases; unmatched junction nucleotides: 1. There are 11 residues in the CDR3. CDR3 DNA: TGTGCCAGCAGCACAGGGGACATTCAGTACTTC. Its translation is CASSTGDIQYF.

As DNA, the CDR3 is TGTGCCAGCAGCCCAAAGGGACTAGCGTCAGATACGCAGTATTTT. Protein product: CASSPKGLASDTQYF. The genes are TRBV6-2 or TRBV6-3 and TRBJ2-3; 10 positions match TRBD2. The V gene's germline CDR1 is MNHEY and CDR2 SVGEGT. The CDR3 is made up of 15 amino acids. Losses at the gene ends were 6 bases for V and 4 bases for J; bases not matched to a gene: 7.

The chain has TRBV30 and TRBJ2-7, with D maybe TRBD1 (5 bases). V lost 0 bases and J 5 bases, leaving 11 bases between the germline ends. Germline assignment: CDR1 GTSNPN and CDR2 SVGIG (reference sequence). This CDR3 is 13 amino acids long. CDR3 bases: TGTGCCTGGAGTGTCGGTAGGGGCCACGAGCAGTACTTC. Protein sequence: CAWSVGRGHEQYF.

This clone was recorded only once. V usage is TRBV28 and J usage is TRBJ1-2, with D hard to call. Trimming pared 3 bases from V and 7 bases from J, leaving 6 bases between. Germline V gene sequence: CDR1 MDHEN, CDR2 SYDVKM. This CDR3 has 11 amino acids. The CDR3 coding sequence is TGTGCCAGCAGTTTGCTGCGTGGCTACACCTTC. This codes for CASSLLRGYTF.

The chain employs TRBV5-1 and TRBJ2-5; D remains ambiguous. The CDR3 extends over 15 amino acids. The germline V gene has CDR1 SGHRS and CDR2 YFSETQ. Between the trimmed V and J ends, which lost 3 bases and 5 bases, there was a span of 17 bases. CDR3: CASSSDYTFLETQYF. The CDR3 DNA follows: TGCGCCAGCAGCTCTGATTACACATTCTTGGAGACCCAGTACTTC.

The chain uses TRBV19 and TRBJ1-1; 7 bases align to TRBD1. The CDR3 is made up of 18 amino acids. The J segment lost 5 bases and the V segment lost 4 bases, leaving 19 bases of the junction unmatched. From germline, CDR1 is LNHDA and CDR2 SQIVND (reference sequence). The CDR3 region has the DNA TGTGCCAGTAGTACCCGACAGGGACGGGGGAGGCGAAAGACTGAAGCTTTCTTT. This codes for CASSTRQGRGRRKTEAFF. Using reference TRBV19 and TRBJ1-1 for the parts outside the CDR3, the full variable domain is DGGITQSPKYLFRKEGQNVTLSCEQNLNHDAMYWYRQDPGQGLRLIYYSQIVNDFQKGDIAEGYSVSREKKESFPLTVTSAQKNPTAFYLCASSTRQGRGRRKTEAFFGQGTRLTVV.

The rearrangement joins TRBV9 to TRBJ2-1; D possibly corresponds to TRBD1 (6 bases). Looked up from germline, CDR1 is SGDLS and CDR2 is YYNGEE. Trimming left V 3 bases short and J 1 base short, with 11 bases between. CDR3 length: 15 amino acids. DNA of the CDR3: TGTGCCAGCAGCGCAGTAGGGGGATCCTACAATGAGCAGTTCTTC. Translation gives CASSAVGGSYNEQFF. Using reference TRBV9 and TRBJ2-1 for the parts outside the CDR3, the full variable domain is DSGVTQTPKHLITATGQRVTLRCSPRSGDLSVYWYQQSLDQGLQFLIQYYNGEERAKGNILERFSAQQFPDLHSELNLSSLELGDSALYFCASSAVGGSYNEQFFGPGTRLTVL.